Here is one TCR beta chain with its context. As yet, its antigen is unknown. Germline and junction disagree at one end, which may indicate a read error. CDR3 length equals 17 residues. Looked up from germline, CDR1 is MGHRA and CDR2 is YSYEKL. With each sample, at least 6 micrograms of total RNA were extracted. The sample comes from a study of blood T cells in healthy people across ages. Study results and limitations: With age, beta diversity per million T cells declined roughly linearly, significantly by roughly 40.

PCR was performed a second time for roughly 7 to 11 cycles using a sample-barcoded 5' primer and a J-beta primer mix. In TCRdb, the 5' RACE reads were re-called with MiXCR into one record per CDR3 protein. Here the sample spans roughly 1,300,000 distinct CDR3 sequences, approximately 59% being singletons. The sequence came from a man between 18 and 29 years old in good health. This chain connects TRBV4-1 to TRBJ2-3; no definite D call. Sequenced: blood. Written as DNA, the CDR3 is TGCGCCAGCAGCCAAGTTTTGAGGACCATGATCACAGATACGCGGTATTTT. Translated: CASSQVLRTMITDTRYF.